These T cell receptor beta chains were read from a single sample in a study of Ad26.COV2.S vaccination and SARS-CoV-2 variants. Produced via immunoSEQ multiplex PCR; TCRdb's table is partial and in-frame only. The sample carries around 250,000 clones, about 90% recorded once. The source was peripheral blood, collected in a trial of Ad26.COV2.S vaccine versus placebo. Source of these receptors: a person aged 18-65 years who received the Ad26.COV2.S COVID-19 vaccine or a placebo. Each CDR3 is given with its conserved first and last residue. A D gene is named only where the DNA matches it firmly. Expanded clones are given a class, and other clones once, few, many or no size at all.

DNA	CDR3	V	J	D	size
TGTGCCAGCCAACTATCCGTTGCGGGGGGACCGGGGAATGAGCAGTTCTTC	CASQLSVAGGPGNEQFF	TRBV7-3	TRBJ2-1	TRBD2	NA
TGTGCCAGCAGTTTAAGGGATGGCTACACCTTC	CASSLRDGYTF	TRBV12-3/TRBV12-4	TRBJ1-2	NA	NA
TGTGCCAGCAGTTTAGAAGGGGGCAGAGGACAGCCCCAGCATTTT	CASSLEGGRGQPQHF	TRBV27	TRBJ1-5	TRBD1	once
TGTGCCAGCAGCCAGGTCGGTCAGGGACCGTACAATGAGCAGTTCTTC	CASSQVGQGPYNEQFF	TRBV14	TRBJ2-1	NA	NA
TGCAGCGTATTGACAGGGATTTCCTACGAGCAGTACTTC	CSVLTGISYEQYF	TRBV29-1	TRBJ2-7	TRBD1	NA
TGTGCCAGCAGCCCCCGCTTAGGACAGGGTTTCGGCGAGCAGTACTTC	CASSPRLGQGFGEQYF	TRBV3-1/TRBV3-2	TRBJ2-7	TRBD1	NA
TGCGCCAGCAGCCCAGGACAGGAAGACGGGGAGCTGTTTTTT	CASSPGQEDGELFF	TRBV5-1	TRBJ2-2	TRBD1	NA
TGTGCCACCAGTGATTTCCTATCATCGGGACACTATAGCAATCAGCCCCAGCATTTT	CATSDFLSSGHYSNQPQHF	TRBV24-1	TRBJ1-5	NA	NA
TGTGCCAGCAGTAACAGGGGTGGCATTCAGTACTTC	CASSNRGGIQYF	TRBV6-5	TRBJ2-4	TRBD1	NA
TGTGCCAGTAGCATCACCTCGACAGCGAACACTGAAGCTTTCTTT	CASSITSTANTEAFF	TRBV19	TRBJ1-1	NA	few
TGTGCCAGCAGCAGACCCGTGGGGCGCGGACTAGCCTACACCTTC	CASSRPVGRGLAYTF	TRBV2	TRBJ1-2	NA	NA
TGTGCCAGCAGCTTAGCGCTGAGTTATGGCTACACCTTC	CASSLALSYGYTF	TRBV7-9	TRBJ1-2	NA	NA
TGTGCCTACCGAGAGCCAGCGGGGGCGACAGATACGCAGTATTTT	CAYREPAGATDTQYF	TRBV2	TRBJ2-3	TRBD2	NA
TGTGCCAGCAGTCCAGGGACCGACTATGGCTACACCTTC	CASSPGTDYGYTF	TRBV6-6	TRBJ1-2	NA	NA
TGTGCCACCAGCTGGGACCCCAACACTGAAGCTTTCTTT	CATSWDPNTEAFF	TRBV15	TRBJ1-1	NA	NA
TGTGCCAGCAGCTTAGGAAAGGTACAGGGCACTGAAGCTTTCTTT	CASSLGKVQGTEAFF	TRBV7-9	TRBJ1-1	NA	NA
TGTGCCTGGAGTATCCCGGGATCCTTCTATGGCTACACCTTC	CAWSIPGSFYGYTF	TRBV30	TRBJ1-2	NA	NA
TGCAGCGTAGCGGGAAGAGATACGCAGTATTTT	CSVAGRDTQYF	TRBV29-1	TRBJ2-3	TRBD2	once
TGTGCCAGCAGTTTGGGCAGGGTCGAGACCCAGTACTTC	CASSLGRVETQYF	TRBV28	TRBJ2-5	NA	NA
TGTGCCAGCAGCTTGGTTGCCGCGAACAGGGGTAATGGACTGTTTTTT	CASSLVAANRGNGLFF	TRBV5-5	TRBJ1-4	TRBD1	NA
TGTGCTAGCAGCTTAGTTAACACAGATACGCAGTATTTT	CASSLVNTDTQYF	TRBV7-7	TRBJ2-3	NA	NA
TGTGCCAGCAGCTTAAGCGTTTACACTGAAGCTTTCTTT	CASSLSVYTEAFF	TRBV7-9	TRBJ1-1	NA	NA
TGCGCCAGCAGCCAACCGATGAACAAGAGGGGCTACACCTTC	CASSQPMNKRGYTF	TRBV4-1	TRBJ1-2	NA	NA
TGTGCCAGCAGCCTAAGCAGCTCCTACGAGCAGTACTTC	CASSLSSSYEQYF	TRBV3-1/TRBV3-2	TRBJ2-7	NA	NA
TGTGCCAGCAGTGAAGGGACAGGGGGCTACAATGAGCAGTTCTTC	CASSEGTGGYNEQFF	TRBV6-1	TRBJ2-1	TRBD1	few
TGTGCCAGCAGCCCCGGGGGTACAGATACGCAGTATTTT	CASSPGGTDTQYF	TRBV7-2	TRBJ2-3	NA	NA
TGTGCCAGCAGTTTAGGATACGAGCAGTACTTC	CASSLGYEQYF	TRBV27	TRBJ2-7	NA	NA
TGTGCCAGTAGTATAGATCTGGAGGGCGATGGTTCACCCCTCCACTTT	CASSIDLEGDGSPLHF	TRBV19	TRBJ1-6	NA	NA
TGTGCCAGCAGCTTTAGCCTAGCGGGGAACTACGAGCAGTACTTC	CASSFSLAGNYEQYF	TRBV7-9	TRBJ2-7	TRBD2	NA
TGTGCCAGCTCACCAGGACAGCCCCAGAACACTGAAGCTTTCTTT	CASSPGQPQNTEAFF	TRBV18	TRBJ1-1	NA	NA
TGCGCCAGCAGTGAGTCGGGTAACCCACAGAGAATCGGGAAGACCCAGTACTTC	CASSESGNPQRIGKTQYF	TRBV10-2	TRBJ2-5	NA	NA
TGTGCCAGCAGCCTTCGGGGACGTATCTACAATGAGCAGTTCTTC	CASSLRGRIYNEQFF	TRBV28	TRBJ2-1	NA	NA
TGCGCCAGCAGCCAAGGGCGGTTCCGGGATGGCTACACCTTC	CASSQGRFRDGYTF	TRBV4-3	TRBJ1-2	NA	NA
TGTGCCAGCCTACTCCGGGATACGCAGTATTTT	CASLLRDTQYF	TRBV6-5	TRBJ2-3	NA	NA
TGTGCCAGCTCACCGGACAGGGTTAGAAACACCATATATTTT	CASSPDRVRNTIYF	TRBV18	TRBJ1-3	TRBD1	once
TGTGCCAGCAGTGAAGCTGCAGGGGGAAGCACAGATACGCAGTATTTT	CASSEAAGGSTDTQYF	TRBV6-1	TRBJ2-3	TRBD1	NA
TGTGCCAGCAGCCCCCCGGCGGGACACACTGAAGCTTTCTTT	CASSPPAGHTEAFF	TRBV7-9	TRBJ1-1	NA	NA
TGTGCCATCAGTACCAGACAGGGCAATCAGCCCCAGCATTTT	CAISTRQGNQPQHF	TRBV10-3	TRBJ1-5	NA	NA
TGTGCCAGCAGTTCCCCCAGGGGGCAGAACACCGGGGAGCTGTTTTTT	CASSSPRGQNTGELFF	TRBV6-6	TRBJ2-2	TRBD1	NA
TGTGCCAGCAGCTTAAAGGGAGATACGCAGTATTTT	CASSLKGDTQYF	TRBV7-8	TRBJ2-3	NA	once
TGTGCCAGTAGTTCCCAACCCACAGGGGTTAGCAATCAGCCCCAGCATTTT	CASSSQPTGVSNQPQHF	TRBV19	TRBJ1-5	TRBD1	once
TGTGCCAGCAGTCTCTCCGGGACAGGGACCACTGAAGCTTTCTTT	CASSLSGTGTTEAFF	TRBV27	TRBJ1-1	TRBD1	NA
TGTGCCAGCAGCCGACAAAGGGACATAAACTCCTACGAGCAGTACTTC	CASSRQRDINSYEQYF	TRBV7-9	TRBJ2-7	NA	NA
TGTGCCAGCAGCTTTGGGACAACGAACTATGGCTACACCTTC	CASSFGTTNYGYTF	TRBV7-9	TRBJ1-2	NA	NA
TGTGCCAGCAGCGTAGCCGGTGGAGGGGAAGCTTTCTTT	CASSVAGGGEAFF	TRBV9	TRBJ1-1	NA	NA
TGCGCCAGCAGTCAATCGCTCCTAGCGCAGAATGAGCAGTTCTTC	CASSQSLLAQNEQFF	TRBV23-1	TRBJ2-1	NA	NA
TGTGCCAGCAGCCTCGGGACTAGCGGGGTATCCTACGAGCAGTACTTC	CASSLGTSGVSYEQYF	TRBV9	TRBJ2-7	TRBD2	NA
TGTGCCAGCTCACCACCATTCGGTAGCGGGGTCGACAATGAGCAGTTCTTC	CASSPPFGSGVDNEQFF	TRBV18	TRBJ2-1	TRBD2	NA
TGTGCCAGCAGCCGGGTGGCAATCCCTTTCTATAATTCACCCCTCCACTTT	CASSRVAIPFYNSPLHF	TRBV7-2	TRBJ1-6	NA	NA